The sequence of this TCR beta chain was determined in a study of Graves' ophthalmopathy and Graves' hyperthyroidism. This clonotype appeared a few times. Trimming removed 6 bases from V and 7 bases from J; junction bases left unmatched: 15. Germline assignment: CDR1 MDHEN and CDR2 SYDVKM. The CDR3 spans 15 residues. The TCR beta CDR3 regions underwent amplification from RNA transcripts. First-round RT-PCR relied on HTBI primers, and a second-round multiplex PCR came next. TCRdb called the multiplex PCR reads again in MiXCR, with one record for every CDR3 protein. Of roughly 400,000 distinct CDR3 sequences in the sample, about 17% were seen once. The study enrolled ophthalmopathy donors with moderate-to-severe activity, CAS ≥3, NOSPECS ≥4 and duration under 3 months. If patients had other autoimmune diseases, uncontrolled infections, pregnancy or lactation, they were excluded.

This receptor was taken from a woman younger than 30 with Graves' ophthalmopathy. Specimen: peripheral blood. The chain carries TRBV28 and TRBJ2-7, with 7 bases aligning to TRBD2. CDR3 sequence (DNA): TGTGCCAGCAGGGTAGTCGGCGGGAGCGGGTGGGAGCAGTACTTC. Translating it yields CASRVVGGSGWEQYF.